The source of this T cell receptor beta chain is a study of patients and donors after allogeneic stem cell transplantation. TCRdb used MiXCR to reprocess the RT-PCR reads, holding one entry per CDR3 protein. The data hold approximately 210,000 distinct CDR3 sequences, with about 40% observed a single time. This CDR3 spans 18 amino acids. Losses at the gene ends were 0 bases for V and 3 bases for J; bases not matched to a gene: 8. Germline V gene lookup returns CDR1 MNHEY and CDR2 SVGAGI. The sample consisted of blood, either unsorted or a sorted T cell fraction (not recorded which). The V gene is TRBV6-5, the J gene TRBJ1-1; 12 positions match TRBD1. The source of this sequence is a human donor who was either an allogeneic HSCT recipient or a stem cell or donor lymphocyte infusion donor (not recorded which). It is not recorded whose cells these are; they may come from a transplant donor. The CDR3 DNA follows: TGTGCCAGCAGTTACTCGAAGGGGACAGGGGGCGCATACACTGAAGCTTTCTTT. It translates to CASSYSKGTGGAYTEAFF.